Each of the 11 T cell receptor beta chains below was sequenced from the same sample in a study of CD8 T cells in cerebrospinal fluid in Alzheimer's disease (dated by TCRdb to between 2020 and 2021). Libraries were prepared through 10x single-cell sequencing. Sequenced on a NextSeq 550. With the reads reprocessed by TCRdb, a single entry stands for each CDR3 protein sequence and no DNA is reported. The table of this sample itemizes approximately 1,500 distinct CDR3 sequences. Roughly a tenth of the sample is held by the ten biggest clonotypes. The source material was cerebrospinal fluid. The receptors derive from a human donor with mild cognitive impairment.

The chain recombines TRBV20-1 with TRBJ2-1; TCRdb gives TRBD2 as the D gene, but with no DNA this cannot be confirmed. Germline V gene sequence: CDR1 DFQATT, CDR2 SNEGSKA (reference sequence). This CDR3 comprises 13 residues. This CDR3 is CSASLTSGGEQFF.

Frequency places this clonotype as medium-sized. The chain uses TRBV7-6 and TRBJ2-7. This CDR3 comprises 14 residues. CDR1 SGHVS and CDR2 FNYEAQ come from the germline V gene. This chain's CDR3 is CASSQQTGTYEQYF. The full variable domain, its missing parts supplied by reference TRBV7-6 and TRBJ2-7, is GAGVSQSPRYKVTKRGQDVALRCDPISGHVSLYWYRQALGQGPEFLTYFNYEAQQDKSGLPNDRFSAERPEGSISTLTIQRTEQRDSAMYRCASSQQTGTYEQYFGPGTRLTVT.

This clonotype is called medium-sized based on its frequency. The gene calls are TRBV5-1 and TRBJ2-2; TCRdb selects TRBD1, and the lack of DNA leaves this call unchecked. From germline, CDR1 is SGHRS and CDR2 YFSETQ. This CDR3 is 14 amino acids long. CDR3 sequence reads: CASSDQGGIGELFF.

According to its frequency, this clonotype is medium-sized. The rearrangement joins TRBV13 to TRBJ1-2; lacking DNA, the TRBD1 call made by TCRdb goes unchecked. This CDR3 region has 15 residues. Per the germline V gene, CDR1 is PRHDT and CDR2 is FYEKMQ (reference sequence). This chain's CDR3 is CASSLSPGGHVGYTF.

This clonotype registers large by frequency. The J gene is TRBJ1-1, the V gene TRBV13. CDR1 and CDR2 from the germline V gene are PRHDT and FYEKMQ (reference sequence). The CDR3 is 13 residues long. CDR3 amino acids: CAAADLVGTEAFF. Full variable domain (remainder filled in from reference TRBV13 and TRBJ1-1): AAGVIQSPRHLIKEKRETATLKCYPIPRHDTVYWYQQGPGQDPQFLISFYEKMQSDKGSIPDRFSAQQFSDYHSELNMSSLELGDSALYFCAAADLVGTEAFFGQGTRLTVV.

This clonotype is deemed medium-sized by its frequency. The chain's CDR3 is CASSLLGVDGNTIYF. The chain recombines TRBV5-1 with TRBJ1-3; TCRdb names TRBD1, which stays unverified in the absence of DNA. Germline-derived CDR1 and CDR2 are SGHRS and YFSETQ. This CDR3 has 15 amino acids.

Considering frequency, this clonotype is hyperexpanded (1% or more). V and J are TRBV4-1 and TRBJ1-5; the TRBD1 assignment by TCRdb is unverifiable without DNA. The CDR3 extends over 15 amino acids. Per the germline V gene, CDR1 is MGHRA and CDR2 is YSYEKL. The CDR3 protein is CASSHEPGDDQPQHF.

This clonotype is large (0.1 to 1%) by frequency. The chain links TRBV6-2 or TRBV6-3 to TRBJ2-1; the D gene TCRdb calls, TRBD1, cannot be checked with no DNA. CDR1 is MNHEY and CDR2 is SVGEGT in the germline V gene. The CDR3 is 14 amino acids. CDR3 loop: CASRDPGTFNEQFF.

According to its frequency, this clonotype is medium-sized. V gene TRBV28 combines with J gene TRBJ1-1; the D call from TCRdb, TRBD1, cannot be confirmed without DNA. Germline assignment: CDR1 MDHEN and CDR2 SYDVKM. CDR3 length equals 15 residues. The CDR3 loop is CASTLGGGRNTEAFF.

By frequency, this clonotype is medium-sized. The chain links TRBV5-6 to TRBJ1-4; TCRdb indicates TRBD1, and absent DNA this call remains unverified. Germline lookup yields CDR1 SGHDT and CDR2 YYEEEE. This CDR3 has 14 residues. The CDR3 loop reads CASSLDWAGEKLFF.

This chain links TRBV5-1 with TRBJ2-5; TCRdb selects TRBD2, and the lack of DNA leaves this call unchecked. From germline, CDR1 is SGHRS and CDR2 YFSETQ. CDR3 length: 15 amino acids. The CDR3 loop reads CASSWRGTRQETQYF.